Shown below are 3 T cell receptor beta chains from a single sample sequenced in a study of glioma-infiltrating T cells after dendritic cell vaccination. As to time point: after dendritic cell vaccination, including at tumor progression/relapse. Sequenced by immunoSEQ multiplex PCR; TCRdb stores in-frame clones only, minus some. The table records about 100,000 clones, about 85% of them present only once. The sample consisted of blood, taken after dendritic cell vaccination. The receptors derive from a human donor with glioblastoma.

Here the CDR3 DNA reads TGTGCCACCTCGTCGGGACAGGCTTACTACGAGCAGTACTTC. Translated: CATSSGQAYYEQYF. The chain joins TRBV10-3 to TRBJ2-7; 8 bases are a match to TRBD1. The CDR3 runs to 14 residues. Unmatched junction bases numbered 11, after V lost 10 bases and J lost 3 bases. Germline assignment: CDR1 ENHRY and CDR2 SYGVKD.

This chain connects TRBV19 to TRBJ2-3, with D maybe TRBD2 (5 bases). The CDR3 length is 13 residues. Germline V CDR1 and CDR2: LNHDA, SQIVND (reference sequence). V lost 4 bases, J lost 8 bases, and 13 bases lay in between. CDR3 sequence: CASSNSGKGTQYF. The CDR3 DNA is TGTGCCAGTAGTAATTCGGGGAAGGGTACGCAGTATTTT.

The CDR3 sequence: CASSLTQGLLYEQYF. DNA of the CDR3: TGTGCCAGCAGCTTAACCCAGGGTCTTTTATACGAGCAGTACTTC. The rearrangement links TRBV7-3 to TRBJ2-7; tentatively, D is TRBD1 (5 bases). The CDR3 is 15 residues long. Germline CDR1 and CDR2: SGHTA and FQGTGA. Trimming took off 0 bases at V and 4 bases at J, with 13 bases between the two ends.